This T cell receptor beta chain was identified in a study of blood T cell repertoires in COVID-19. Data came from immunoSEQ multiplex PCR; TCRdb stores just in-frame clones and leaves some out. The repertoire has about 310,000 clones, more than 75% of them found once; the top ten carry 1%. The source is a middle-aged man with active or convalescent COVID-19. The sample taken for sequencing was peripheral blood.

CDR3 amino acids: CASSRDNGRVIGELFF. Written as DNA, the CDR3 is TGTGCCAGCAGCCGGGACAACGGAAGGGTTATAGGGGAGCTGTTTTTT. J is TRBJ2-2 and V is TRBV7-6, with D perhaps matching TRBD1 (6 bases). The ends were cut back, 5 bases at V and 8 bases at J, with 21 bases in the middle. The CDR3 loop spans 16 amino acids. The germline V gene has CDR1 SGHVS and CDR2 FNYEAQ. Full variable domain (rest looked up from reference TRBV7-6 and TRBJ2-2): GAGVSQSPRYKVTKRGQDVALRCDPISGHVSLYWYRQALGQGPEFLTYFNYEAQQDKSGLPNDRFSAERPEGSISTLTIQRTEQRDSAMYRCASSRDNGRVIGELFFGEGSRLTVL.